This T cell receptor (beta chain) emerged from a study of CD8 T cells in ankylosing spondylitis. Study results and limitations: Significantly higher representation of disease-linked clones was reported for matched ankylosing spondylitis synovial fluid. A motif in TCR beta, a set of roughly eight highly homologous variants, appeared characteristic of ankylosing spondylitis blood.

V gave up 2 bases and J gave up 3 bases, with 15 bases separating them. Germline V lookup: CDR1 MDHEN, CDR2 SYDVKM. The CDR3 consists of 16 residues. This clonotype was detected ten times or more. What it binds is unknown. TCRdb fed the 5' RACE reads into MiXCR, producing one record per CDR3 protein. The repertoire holds approximately 500,000 distinct CDR3 sequences, with roughly 13% as singletons. This chain uses TRBV28 with TRBJ2-3, with D possibly being TRBD1 (7 bases). Sequenced material: blood, either unsorted or a sorted T cell fraction (not recorded which). The TCR was taken from a male donor with ankylosing spondylitis. The CDR3 DNA follows: TGTGCCAGCAGTTTAATTAGGAGGGGGCGGACAGATACGCAGTATTTT. It encodes CASSLIRRGRTDTQYF.